These T cell receptor beta chains were read from a single sample in a study of shared clonotypes between healthy human individuals. Profiled with immunoSEQ multiplex PCR; TCRdb holds only in-frame clones, not every one. The table shows 2 million to 2.5 million clones, with more than 90% occurring only once. Material for sequencing was naive CD4+ T cells sorted from blood. These receptors originate from a man aged 18 to 29 in good health. The CDR3 runs from the conserved cysteine through the conserved F or W. The D gene is left open where the match is weak. Expanded clones are given a class, and other clones once, few, many or no size at all.

d_call	j_call	v_call	cdr3_length	clone_size	cdr3_aa	cdr3_nt
TRBD1	TRBJ2-5	TRBV6-5	14	-	CASSYQGAGETQYF	TGTGCCAGCAGTTATCAGGGGGCGGGGGAGACCCAGTACTTC
-	TRBJ1-2	TRBV6-1	13	-	CASSERGSYGYTF	TGTGCCAGCAGCGAACGGGGAAGCTATGGCTACACCTTC
-	TRBJ2-7	TRBV7-2	12	-	CASSLHSYEQYF	TGTGCCAGCAGCCTACACTCCTACGAGCAGTACTTC
-	TRBJ2-3	TRBV4-3	18	-	CASSQDLPGVGQTDTQYF	TGCGCCAGCAGCCAAGATTTACCGGGGGTGGGACAAACAGATACGCAGTATTTT
-	TRBJ2-7	TRBV27	14	-	CASRIQGWKNEQYF	TGTGCCAGCAGGATACAGGGCTGGAAGAACGAGCAGTACTTC
TRBD1	TRBJ2-2	TRBV29-1	16	-	CSVEELGQGPSGELFF	TGCAGCGTTGAAGAATTGGGACAGGGCCCGTCCGGGGAGCTGTTTTTT
-	TRBJ2-5	TRBV29-1	13	-	CSATGSVQETQYF	TGCAGCGCTACAGGGTCGGTTCAAGAGACCCAGTACTTC
TRBD1	TRBJ1-3	TRBV6-1	16	once	CASSKAQGAKGNTIYF	TGTGCCAGCAGTAAAGCACAGGGGGCTAAGGGAAACACCATATATTTT
-	TRBJ1-6	TRBV30	15	-	CAWKLGSSYNSPLHF	TGTGCCTGGAAATTAGGGAGCTCCTATAATTCACCCCTCCACTTT
TRBD1	TRBJ1-5	TRBV10-3	14	few	CAISAGTENQPQHF	TGTGCCATCAGTGCCGGGACAGAGAATCAGCCCCAGCATTTT
-	TRBJ2-7	TRBV4-1	16	-	CASSQGSGTTAYEQYF	TGCGCCAGCAGCCAAGGGAGCGGAACAACTGCCTACGAGCAGTACTTC
TRBD2	TRBJ2-1	TRBV25-1	15	-	CASSELAGGPYEQFF	TGTGCCAGCAGTGAACTAGCGGGAGGCCCATATGAGCAGTTCTTC
TRBD1	TRBJ2-2	TRBV6-5	15	-	CASSYGTGVAGELFF	TGTGCCAGCAGTTACGGGACAGGGGTGGCCGGGGAGCTGTTTTTT
-	TRBJ1-5	TRBV4-1	15	-	CASSPPGKGNQPQHF	TGCGCCAGCAGCCCGCCCGGGAAGGGGAATCAGCCCCAGCATTTT
TRBD2	TRBJ2-5	TRBV14	15	-	CASSLRSGTQETQYF	TGTGCCAGCAGCCTACGTAGCGGGACCCAAGAGACCCAGTACTTC
-	TRBJ2-5	TRBV5-1	14	-	CASSLGGGQETQYF	TGCGCCAGCAGCTTGGGAGGGGGCCAAGAGACCCAGTACTTC
TRBD1	TRBJ2-7	TRBV27	15	once	CASSWGTGVAYEQYF	TGTGCCAGCAGTTGGGGGACAGGGGTTGCGTACGAGCAGTACTTC
TRBD2	TRBJ2-3	TRBV27	17	-	CASVARAGGIGADTQYF	TGTGCCAGCGTAGCTAGAGCGGGGGGGATCGGGGCAGATACGCAGTATTTT
-	TRBJ2-2	TRBV7-3	16	-	CASSPPGVGNTGELFF	TGTGCCAGCAGCCCTCCTGGAGTGGGCAACACCGGGGAGCTGTTTTTT
-	TRBJ2-5	TRBV2	16	-	CASSEGVGSTRETQYF	TGTGCCAGCAGTGAAGGGGTAGGGTCCACTCGGGAGACCCAGTACTTC
TRBD1	TRBJ2-3	TRBV5-1	14	-	CASSLSGTGDTQYF	TGCGCCAGCAGCTTATCCGGGACAGGGGATACGCAGTATTTT
-	TRBJ2-5	TRBV5-1	11	-	CASRSGETQYF	TGCGCCAGCAGGTCCGGGGAGACCCAGTACTTC
-	TRBJ2-2	TRBV10-1	14	-	CASSDPTLTGELFF	TGCGCCAGCAGTGATCCCACCCTCACCGGGGAGCTGTTTTTT
-	TRBJ2-2	TRBV5-1	15	-	CASRWSAQDTGELFF	TGCGCCAGCAGATGGTCAGCTCAGGACACCGGGGAGCTGTTTTTT
TRBD2	TRBJ2-3	TRBV11-3	15	-	CASSQTSGLTDTQYF	TGTGCCAGCAGCCAGACTAGCGGGCTCACAGATACGCAGTATTTT
TRBD2	TRBJ2-7	TRBV2	13	-	CASSRLAEYEQYF	TGTGCCAGCAGCAGACTAGCGGAATACGAGCAGTACTTC
-	TRBJ1-6	TRBV10-1	14	-	CASSAGARNSPLHF	TGCGCCAGCAGTGCCGGGGCTAGGAATTCACCCCTCCACTTT
-	TRBJ1-2	TRBV7-2	11	-	CASSPSGGYTF	TGTGCCAGCAGCCCCTCAGGTGGCTACACCTTC
-	TRBJ1-1	TRBV2	13	-	CASISTENTEAFF	TGTGCCAGCATCTCGACAGAGAACACTGAAGCTTTCTTT
TRBD1	TRBJ2-2	TRBV11-2	15	-	CASSPNRGWTGELFF	TGTGCCAGCAGCCCAAACAGGGGATGGACCGGGGAGCTGTTTTTT
-	TRBJ1-6	TRBV6-5	14	-	CASTKGRENSPLHF	TGTGCCAGCACCAAAGGGAGGGAGAATTCACCCCTCCACTTT
-	TRBJ2-1	TRBV5-1	12	-	CASSLDIPKQFF	TGCGCCAGCAGCTTGGACATCCCAAAGCAGTTCTTC
TRBD1	TRBJ1-4	TRBV4-3	16	-	CASSQARGQGGEKLFF	TGCGCCAGCAGCCAAGCCCGTGGACAGGGAGGGGAAAAACTGTTTTTT
TRBD1	TRBJ1-5	TRBV30	15	-	CAWSLGGNSNQPQHF	TGTGCCTGGAGTTTAGGGGGCAATAGCAATCAGCCCCAGCATTTT
-	TRBJ1-5	TRBV28	12	-	CASKADNQPQHF	TGTGCCAGCAAGGCAGACAATCAGCCCCAGCATTTT
-	TRBJ2-1	TRBV7-2	17	-	CASSLSQPLASYNEQFF	TGTGCCAGCAGCTTATCCCAGCCGTTAGCGTCATACAATGAGCAGTTCTTC
-	TRBJ2-7	TRBV7-9	14	-	CASSLDRSSYEQYF	TGTGCCAGCAGCTTAGATCGAAGCTCCTACGAGCAGTACTTC
-	TRBJ1-2	TRBV18	14	-	CASSPPLSTYGYTF	TGTGCCAGCTCACCACCGCTCAGCACCTATGGCTACACCTTC
TRBD2	TRBJ2-7	TRBV10-3	15	-	CAIGKRGPTGGEQYF	TGTGCCATCGGAAAGCGGGGGCCCACCGGGGGCGAGCAGTACTTC
-	TRBJ1-2	TRBV10-3	13	-	CAISGREGDGYTF	TGTGCCATCAGTGGCAGGGAAGGGGATGGCTACACCTTC
-	TRBJ1-2	TRBV5-1	13	-	CASSLSANYGYTF	TGCGCCAGCAGCTTATCAGCCAACTATGGCTACACCTTC
-	TRBJ2-3	TRBV18	16	-	CASSPPGRKTTDTQYF	TGTGCCAGCTCACCACCCGGTCGGAAGACGACAGATACGCAGTATTTT
-	TRBJ2-3	TRBV27	14	-	CASSLGMSTDTQYF	TGTGCCAGCAGTTTAGGGATGAGCACAGATACGCAGTATTTT
-	TRBJ2-7	TRBV2	12	-	CASSDSSYEQYF	TGTGCCAGCAGTGATTCGTCCTACGAGCAGTACTTC
TRBD2	TRBJ2-7	TRBV5-1	19	once	CASSLEVASGRQSSYEQYF	TGCGCCAGCAGCTTGGAGGTGGCCAGCGGGAGACAAAGCTCCTACGAGCAGTACTTC
-	TRBJ2-7	TRBV6-4	13	-	CASTGTGKYEQYF	TGTGCCAGCACTGGAACAGGGAAGTACGAGCAGTACTTC
-	TRBJ1-1	TRBV21-1	13	-	CASSKEAEGTAFF	TGTGCCAGCAGCAAAGAAGCCGAGGGCACGGCTTTCTTT
-	TRBJ1-3	TRBV11-2	16	-	CASSSDTINSGNTIYF	TGTGCCAGCAGCTCGGACACTATAAACTCTGGAAACACCATATATTTT
-	TRBJ1-5	TRBV7-2	14	-	CASSRRGGDQPQHF	TGTGCCAGCAGCCGTAGGGGGGGGGATCAGCCCCAGCATTTT
TRBD2	TRBJ2-1	TRBV5-1	18	-	CASSRNPTSGGEDNEQFF	TGCGCCAGCAGCCGCAACCCGACTAGCGGGGGGGAGGACAATGAGCAGTTCTTC
-	TRBJ1-5	TRBV5-1	16	-	CASSLDGDVGRQPQHF	TGCGCCAGCAGCTTGGATGGGGACGTGGGGCGTCAGCCCCAGCATTTT
-	TRBJ1-5	TRBV4-1	17	-	CASSQVIGSGRNQPQHF	TGCGCCAGCAGCCAAGTTATTGGGTCCGGGCGGAATCAGCCCCAGCATTTT
TRBD1	TRBJ2-7	TRBV7-2	15	-	CASSLDRGPIHEQYF	TGTGCCAGCAGCTTAGACAGGGGGCCAATCCACGAGCAGTACTTC
-	TRBJ1-6	TRBV5-8	16	-	CASSSGSGKGDSPLHF	TGTGCCAGCAGCTCAGGGAGCGGAAAGGGGGATTCACCCCTCCACTTT
-	TRBJ1-6	TRBV5-4	15	-	CASSTSGIFNSPLHF	TGTGCCAGCAGCACATCCGGGATCTTTAATTCACCCCTCCACTTT
-	TRBJ1-3	TRBV9	16	-	CASSVVAVNSGNTIYF	TGTGCCAGCAGCGTAGTCGCAGTCAACTCTGGAAACACCATATATTTT
-	TRBJ2-5	TRBV7-9	14	-	CASSLITYQETQYF	TGTGCCAGCAGCTTAATCACTTACCAAGAGACCCAGTACTTC
-	TRBJ1-1	TRBV28	14	-	CASSSTSMNTEAFF	TGTGCCAGCAGTTCCACCTCCATGAACACTGAAGCTTTCTTT
-	TRBJ1-2	TRBV14	16	few	CASSHGTGPASYGYTF	TGTGCCAGCAGCCATGGGACTGGACCCGCGTCCTATGGCTACACCTTC
-	TRBJ1-1	TRBV6-5	14	-	CASSYGGRATEAFF	TGTGCCAGCAGTTACGGGGGGCGTGCTACTGAAGCTTTCTTT